Listed here are 8 T cell receptor beta chains from one sample, sequenced in a study of radiotherapy plus CTLA-4 blockade in lung cancer. TCRdb's copy holds only in-frame clones and misses some; the assay was immunoSEQ multiplex PCR. This sample has more than 80,000 clones, with over 75% found just once. The starting material was peripheral blood, obtained from a patient treated with radiotherapy plus ipilimumab. The receptors derive from a human donor with non-small cell lung cancer that progressed on radiotherapy plus ipilimumab. Some clones in this sample may be carry-over from other donors' samples.

In this sample, this clone turned up once. This chain connects TRBV30 to TRBJ1-1; D ambiguous. Germline V lookup: CDR1 GTSNPN, CDR2 SVGIG (reference sequence). This CDR3 contains 13 residues. The V gene lost 1 base and the J gene lost 0 bases, with 6 bases spanning the gap. As DNA, the CDR3 is TGTGCCTGGAGTGGACAATTGAACACTGAAGCTTTCTTT. Protein product: CAWSGQLNTEAFF.

V usage is TRBV15 and J usage is TRBJ1-5; D perhaps matches TRBD1 (5 bases). The length of the CDR3 is 16 residues. Germline CDR1 reads LNHNV; CDR2 reads YYDKDF (reference sequence). Deletions cut 5 bases from V and 0 bases from J, with 14 bases between. The CDR3 loop reads CATSGAGMSSNQPQHF. CDR3 coding DNA: TGTGCCACCAGCGGGGCCGGGATGAGTAGCAATCAGCCCCAGCATTTT.

V and J are TRBV5-1 and TRBJ2-3, with D tentatively TRBD1 or TRBD2 (5 bases each). CDR1 and CDR2 (germline): SGHRS, YFSETQ. This CDR3 has 18 amino acids. Trimming took off 6 bases at V and 3 bases at J, with 26 bases between the two ends. The chain's CDR3 is CASKLAFSGAWGTDTQYF. The CDR3 DNA is TGCGCCAGCAAGCTTGCTTTTTCCGGGGCCTGGGGGACAGATACGCAGTATTTT.

The chain has TRBV27 and TRBJ2-5, with no clear D. Germline-derived CDR1 and CDR2 are MNHEY and SMNVEV (reference sequence). This CDR3 has 13 amino acids. Trimming removed 5 bases at V and 5 bases at J, with 12 bases between. The CDR3, as DNA: TGTGCCAGCAGTACCTGGGGTGGCGAGACCCAGTACTTC. It codes for CASSTWGGETQYF.

This clone came up once. The rearrangement uses TRBV29-1 and TRBJ2-7; 7 nucleotides align to TRBD1. Losses at the gene ends were 6 bases for V and 3 bases for J; bases not matched to a gene: 2. Germline-derived CDR1 and CDR2 are SQVTM and ANQGSEA. The CDR3 extends over 11 amino acids. The CDR3 DNA reads TGCAGCGTGGGGACAGTCTACGAGCAGTACTTC. It encodes CSVGTVYEQYF.

Of note for this clone: One junction end disagrees with the germline gene, perhaps due to a read error. The chain uses TRBV7-9 and TRBJ2-1, with D tentatively TRBD1 (5 bases). Germline values: CDR1 SEHNR, CDR2 FQNEAQ (reference sequence). The CDR3 is 11 amino acids. The CDR3 is CASSLVGAAVF. The CDR3 DNA follows: TGTGCCAGCAGCTTAGTTGGGGCAGCCGTCTTC.

V and J are TRBV19 and TRBJ2-7; either TRBD1 or TRBD2 may supply D (5 bases each). The CDR3 is made up of 15 amino acids. CDR1 is LNHDA and CDR2 is SQIVND in the germline V gene (reference sequence). Trimming removed 10 bases from V and 0 bases from J, with 19 bases in between. CDR3 bases: TGTGCCACCCAACCGGGGCTGAACCCCTCCTACGAGCAGTACTTC. This codes for CATQPGLNPSYEQYF.

The V and J genes are TRBV25-1 and TRBJ1-2; no reliable D call. V was pared by 4 bases and J by 1 base, with 4 bases between. Germline lookup yields CDR1 MGHDK and CDR2 SYGVNS. CDR3 length equals 12 residues. The DNA of the CDR3 is TGTGCCAGCAGTGCAGATAACTATGGCTACACCTTC. It translates to CASSADNYGYTF.